The clone carrying this T cell receptor beta chain was picked up many times. This entry is derived from a study of cytomegalovirus exposure and HLA in healthy donors. PCR employed 60 Vbeta and 13 Jbeta primers. In the study's own analysis: Unique TCR beta chains numbered roughly 80 million in a later analysis, with approximately 10 million shared. Assay: immunoSEQ multiplex PCR; the TCRdb copy retains only in-frame clones and omits some. V, J and clone size are those of that table, while D and trimming were read from the DNA. Of approximately 100,000 clones listed, about a tenth are singletons. Germline loops: CDR1 SQVTM, CDR2 ANQGSEA. The CDR3 consists of 14 residues. V gave up 4 bases and J gave up 6 bases; unmatched junction bases: 7.

This chain connects TRBV29-1 to TRBJ2-3; TRBD2 agrees at 10 bases. The source is a man between 50 and 59 years old in good health and CMV-seropositive. Source material: PBMCs. CDR3: CSVGGAGGADTQYF. Written as DNA, the CDR3 is TGCAGCGTTGGAGGAGCGGGAGGGGCGGATACGCAGTATTTT.